Listed here are 6 T cell receptor beta chains from one sample, sequenced in a study of vaccination and CD4 T cells after COVID-19. These TCRs are of unknown antigen specificity. The treatment is: approximately nine-day PBMC culture with coronavirus spike peptide pools or control peptides (ViraFEST assay). The Oncomine TCR Beta short-read assay was what sequenced the DNA obtained from cultured CD4+ T cells. Each CDR3 protein is one row after TCRdb ran MiXCR on the PCR reads. In the table there are 15,000 to 20,000 distinct CDR3 sequences, around 56% of which are singletons. Sequenced sample: CD4+ T cells from blood, cultured in vitro. The receptors originated from a human donor who had recovered from COVID-19.

The CDR3 is CSASGTGDPNYGYTF. CDR3 sequence (DNA): TGCAGTGCTAGTGGGACAGGCGATCCTAACTATGGCTACACCTTC. This chain uses TRBV20-1 with TRBJ1-2, with TRBD1 identical over 8 bases. Trimming took 3 bases from V and 0 from J; bases not matched to a gene: 6. Germline loops: CDR1 DFQATT, CDR2 SNEGSKA (reference sequence). CDR3 size: 15 residues.

This clonotype occurred a few times. The gene calls are TRBV15 and TRBJ2-5, with 8 nucleotides matching TRBD1. Germline V lookup: CDR1 LNHNV, CDR2 YYDKDF (reference sequence). CDR3 length equals 15 residues. V gave up 3 bases and J gave up 1 base; unmatched junction bases: 4. In nucleotides, the CDR3 is TGTGCCACCAGCAGGCGGGGACAGGCCCAAGAGACCCAGTACTTC. Protein sequence: CATSRRGQAQETQYF.

CDR3 loop: CASRSRATNTEAFF. The DNA of the CDR3 is TGTGCCAGCAGGAGCAGGGCTACTAACACTGAAGCTTTCTTT. The chain carries TRBV27 and TRBJ1-1; tentatively, D is TRBD1 (5 bases). With 6 bases removed from V and 2 bases from J, the gap between germline ends came to 13 bases. The CDR3 is made up of 14 amino acids. The germline V gene encodes CDR1 MNHEY and CDR2 SMNVEV (reference sequence).

The chain recombines TRBV7-3 with TRBJ2-3, with 9 positions matching TRBD1. Looked up from germline, CDR1 is SGHTA and CDR2 is FQGTGA. The CDR3 is made up of 16 amino acids. The ends lost 3 bases at V and 2 bases at J; junction bases unmatched: 6. The CDR3: CASSFGQGTNTDTQYF. CDR3 bases: TGTGCCAGCAGCTTTGGACAGGGGACAAACACAGATACGCAGTATTTT.

This chain uses TRBV20-1 with TRBJ2-3, with TRBD2 as a possible D gene (5 bases). CDR3 length: 12 residues. With 1 base removed from V and 9 bases from J, the gap between germline ends came to 11 bases. Germline V gene sequence: CDR1 DFQATT, CDR2 SNEGSKA (reference sequence). The CDR3, as DNA: TGCAGTGCTAGAGTTGGAGGTGGAACGCAGTATTTT. It translates to CSARVGGGTQYF.

This chain connects TRBV6-1 to TRBJ1-1; tentatively, D is TRBD1 (5 bases). The CDR3 has 13 residues. From germline, CDR1 is MNHNS and CDR2 SASEGT. V shed 3 bases and J shed 11 bases, with 16 bases lying between them. The CDR3 sequence is CASSETAGGTAFF. The CDR3 nucleotides read TGTGCCAGCAGTGAGACCGCCGGGGGAACGGCTTTCTTT.